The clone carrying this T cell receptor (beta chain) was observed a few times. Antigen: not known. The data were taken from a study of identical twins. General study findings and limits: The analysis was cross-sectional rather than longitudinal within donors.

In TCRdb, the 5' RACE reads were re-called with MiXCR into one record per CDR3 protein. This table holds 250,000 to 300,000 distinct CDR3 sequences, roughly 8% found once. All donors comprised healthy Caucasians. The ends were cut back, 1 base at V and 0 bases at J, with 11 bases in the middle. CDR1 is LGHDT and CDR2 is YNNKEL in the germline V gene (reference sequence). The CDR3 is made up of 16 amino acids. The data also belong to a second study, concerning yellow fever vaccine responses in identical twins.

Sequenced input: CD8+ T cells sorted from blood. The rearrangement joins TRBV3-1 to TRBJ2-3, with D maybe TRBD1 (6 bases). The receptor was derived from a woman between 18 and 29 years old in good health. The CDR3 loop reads CASSQVAGVSTDTQYF. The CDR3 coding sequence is TGTGCCAGCAGCCAAGTCGCAGGGGTCAGCACAGATACGCAGTATTTT.